These T cell receptor beta chains were read from a single sample in a study of technical replicates of blood from several donors. TCRdb keeps only in-frame clones here, not all; method: immunoSEQ multiplex PCR. This table has approximately 77,000 clones, around 94% appearing once. The specimen sequenced was T cells isolated from PBMCs. These receptors all come from a human donor in good health. The CDR3 runs from the conserved cysteine through the conserved F or W. The order of the fields is D gene, clone size, V gene, J gene, CDR3 DNA, CDR3 protein. D genes are given only for firm matches. Not every row has a clone size; where given, it reads once, few, many or a size class.

NA	NA	TRBV5-4	TRBJ2-3	TGTGCCAGCAGCTTTTTCGGCACAGATACGCAGTATTTT	CASSFFGTDTQYF
TRBD2	NA	TRBV7-3	TRBJ2-3	TGTGCCAGCAGCCGTGAGGGTAGCGGGGCGGGAGATACGCAGTATTTT	CASSREGSGAGDTQYF
TRBD2	NA	TRBV13	TRBJ2-7	TGTGCCAGCAGCCCCTCTGAGGTAGCGGGAGAGCACGAGCAGTACTTC	CASSPSEVAGEHEQYF
TRBD1	NA	TRBV12-5	TRBJ1-1	TGTGCTAGTGGTTTGGGGCCGGGACAGGGGAACACTGAAGCTTTCTTT	CASGLGPGQGNTEAFF
NA	NA	TRBV5-4	TRBJ2-7	TGTGCCAGCAGCTTGGGAGGGAGTTCCTACGAGCAGTACTTC	CASSLGGSSYEQYF
NA	NA	TRBV19	TRBJ1-5	TGTGCCAGTAGTATCTTAGAAGATAGCAATCAGCCCCAGCATTTT	CASSILEDSNQPQHF
TRBD2	NA	TRBV7-2	TRBJ2-1	TGTGCCAGCAGCCCCGTAGCGGGAGGGGGGAATGAGCAGTTCTTC	CASSPVAGGGNEQFF
TRBD2	NA	TRBV30	TRBJ2-1	TGTGCCTGGAGTGTACGGCGGGAGCTAACAATATACAATGAGCAGTTCTTC	CAWSVRRELTIYNEQFF
TRBD2	once	TRBV7-3	TRBJ2-5	TGTGCCAGCAGCTTGGGCGGGGGGTACCAAGAGACCCAGTACTTC	CASSLGGGYQETQYF
NA	NA	TRBV11-3	TRBJ1-5	TGTGCCAGCAGCTTAGTGGTCAGGTCTTTAAATCAGCCCCAGCATTTT	CASSLVVRSLNQPQHF
TRBD2	NA	TRBV6-4	TRBJ2-1	TGTGCCAGCAGTGACTCGAGTAGCGGGAGACCTGAGCAGTTCTTC	CASSDSSSGRPEQFF
TRBD2	few	TRBV29-1	TRBJ2-7	TGCAGCGTTGCCGGGAGGGCGGGGAACGAGCAGTACTTC	CSVAGRAGNEQYF
NA	NA	TRBV6-6	TRBJ2-6	TGTGCCAGCAGTTACTTTAGTTCTGGGGCCAACGTCCTGACTTTC	CASSYFSSGANVLTF
NA	once	TRBV27	TRBJ2-1	TGTGCCAGCAGTAAGAGCGGAGAATACAATGAGCAGTTCTTC	CASSKSGEYNEQFF
NA	NA	TRBV11-3	TRBJ2-1	TGTGCCAGCAGCCCTCCGGGAATCTACAATGAGCAGTTCTTC	CASSPPGIYNEQFF
NA	NA	TRBV7-8	TRBJ1-1	TGTGCCAGCAGCTCTACAGGGCTAGGCACTGAAGCTTTCTTT	CASSSTGLGTEAFF
TRBD1	NA	TRBV29-1	TRBJ1-1	TGCAGCGTAATACGACAGGGGGCTGAAGCTTTCTTT	CSVIRQGAEAFF
TRBD1	NA	TRBV30	TRBJ1-1	TGTGCCTGGAGTCCCGGACAGGGGCTCAAACAGGAAGCTTTCTTT	CAWSPGQGLKQEAFF
TRBD1	NA	TRBV25-1	TRBJ2-7	TGTGCCAGCCGGTGGGGGACAGGTAGCTCCTACGAGCAGTACTTC	CASRWGTGSSYEQYF
TRBD1	once	TRBV19	TRBJ2-3	TGTGCCAGTAGTATCCAGGGGGCAAAAGATACGCAGTATTTT	CASSIQGAKDTQYF
TRBD2	NA	TRBV5-6	TRBJ2-7	TGTGCCAGCAGCTTGGGGACTAGCGGCGGATACGAGCAGTACTTC	CASSLGTSGGYEQYF
TRBD1	NA	TRBV7-3	TRBJ2-5	TGTGCCAGCAGCTCAGGACAGGGTGCAGAGACCCAGTACTTC	CASSSGQGAETQYF
NA	NA	TRBV2	TRBJ2-7	TGTGCCAGCAGTGTAGACAGCTCCTACGAGCAGTACTTC	CASSVDSSYEQYF
TRBD1	NA	TRBV9	TRBJ2-7	TGTGCCAGCAGCGCAGTTGGACAGGGTCCCTACGAGCAGTACTTC	CASSAVGQGPYEQYF
TRBD2	NA	TRBV6-5	TRBJ2-2	TGTGCCAGCAGTTTTGGACTAGCGGGAGGCCCCGGGGAGCTGTTTTTT	CASSFGLAGGPGELFF
NA	NA	TRBV13	TRBJ1-1	TGTGCCAGCAGCTTTAGGGGCTACACTGAAGCTTTCTTT	CASSFRGYTEAFF
TRBD2	NA	TRBV19	TRBJ2-3	TGTGCCAGTAGTATAAGGACTAGCGGCTATAGCACAGATACGCAGTATTTT	CASSIRTSGYSTDTQYF
NA	NA	TRBV7-2	TRBJ1-3	TGTGCCAGCAGCTTAGCCCCAGGGTTAGGCAACACCATATATTTT	CASSLAPGLGNTIYF
NA	NA	TRBV4-1	TRBJ1-5	TGCGCCAGCAGCCAAGCTGTCAGGGGCAATCAGCCCCAGCATTTT	CASSQAVRGNQPQHF
NA	NA	TRBV7-9	TRBJ2-7	TGTGCCAGCAGCTTAGAGGGCAGGGCATCCTACGAGCAGTACTTC	CASSLEGRASYEQYF
NA	NA	TRBV4-1	TRBJ2-7	TGCGCCAGCAGCCTATTCTCTTCGCGGTCAGCAGGGGCTGGTGAGCAGTACTTC	CASSLFSSRSAGAGEQYF
TRBD2	NA	TRBV30	TRBJ2-1	TGTGCCTGGAGTGCTGGACTAGCGGGAGTTTGGGATGAGCAGTTCTTC	CAWSAGLAGVWDEQFF
TRBD1	NA	TRBV9	TRBJ2-5	TGTGCCAGCAGCGTAGGACAGGGTTCGACCCAGTACTTC	CASSVGQGSTQYF
TRBD2	NA	TRBV18	TRBJ2-1	TGTGCCAGCTCACCATTCCAGCGGGAGGATGAGCAGTTCTTC	CASSPFQREDEQFF
NA	NA	TRBV5-1	TRBJ2-7	TGCGCCAGCAGCGAGATGCCCTACGAGCAGTACTTC	CASSEMPYEQYF
TRBD1	NA	TRBV30	TRBJ1-3	TGTGCCTGGAGTGTGGGAAGACAGGGACCTGGAAACACCATATATTTT	CAWSVGRQGPGNTIYF
TRBD2	NA	TRBV4-3	TRBJ2-7	TGCGCCAGCAGCCAAGATACGGTCGAGCGGGAGGGGTCCTACGAGCAGTACTTC	CASSQDTVEREGSYEQYF
TRBD1	NA	TRBV7-8	TRBJ2-7	TGTGCCAGCAGCCCTCCGGACAGGGGGCTCTACGAGCAGTACTTC	CASSPPDRGLYEQYF
NA	NA	TRBV6-5	TRBJ1-1	TGTGCCAGCAATATTCAGGGAGGGACTGAAGCTTTCTTT	CASNIQGGTEAFF
NA	NA	TRBV28	TRBJ1-1	TGTGCCAGCAGTACCCCCCTGGACAGAGGGAACACTGAAGCTTTCTTT	CASSTPLDRGNTEAFF
NA	NA	TRBV4-2	TRBJ1-2	TGTGCCAGCAGCCACGAGCCGAACTATGGCTACACCTTC	CASSHEPNYGYTF
TRBD1	NA	TRBV28	TRBJ1-2	TGTGCCAGCAGTCCCCCGGGACAGAGCTACACCTTC	CASSPPGQSYTF
TRBD1	NA	TRBV19	TRBJ2-2	TGTGCCAGTAGTATCCAGGGGGCTGGCGGGGAGCTGTTTTTT	CASSIQGAGGELFF
TRBD2	NA	TRBV10-3	TRBJ2-2	TGTGCCATCAGTCGACTAGCGGGATCCGCGAACACCGGGGAGCTGTTTTTT	CAISRLAGSANTGELFF
NA	NA	TRBV11-2	TRBJ2-5	TGTGCCAGCAGCTTAATAAGCGAGACCCAGTACTTC	CASSLISETQYF
NA	NA	TRBV5-4	TRBJ1-1	TGTGCCAGCATAGGAGGGATGAACACTGAAGCTTTCTTT	CASIGGMNTEAFF
TRBD1	once	TRBV25-1	TRBJ1-4	TGTGCCAGCAGTGACGGGACAGGCTGGGGGGAAAAACTGTTTTTT	CASSDGTGWGEKLFF
NA	NA	TRBV10-1	TRBJ1-1	TGCGTCAGCAGTCAGGGGCTGGTAGCTTTCTTT	CVSSQGLVAFF
NA	NA	TRBV27	TRBJ1-5	TGTGCCAGCAGTTTACGGGGATATAGCAATCAGCCCCAGCATTTT	CASSLRGYSNQPQHF
NA	NA	TRBV19	TRBJ2-3	TGTGCCAGTTGGGGCAGGGGCTACACAGATACGCAGTATTTT	CASWGRGYTDTQYF
NA	NA	TRBV7-2	TRBJ2-7	TGTGCCAGCAGCTTAGGTTCGGTTGGGGCTTTTTACGAGCAGTACTTC	CASSLGSVGAFYEQYF
NA	NA	TRBV10-3	TRBJ2-1	TGTGCCATCAGGCAGGAAAGCTCCTACAATGAGCAGTTCTTC	CAIRQESSYNEQFF
TRBD1	NA	TRBV7-8	TRBJ1-5	TGTGCCAGCAGCTTAGAGGGGCAGGGGGGTCAGCCCCAGCATTTT	CASSLEGQGGQPQHF
TRBD1	NA	TRBV7-3	TRBJ1-1	TGTGCCAGCAGCTTGGGACAGGGAGATGAAGCTTTCTTT	CASSLGQGDEAFF
TRBD2	NA	TRBV5-8	TRBJ2-5	TGTGCCAGCAGCTCCTGGACTAGCGGGAGGGCCTGGGAGACCCAGTACTTC	CASSSWTSGRAWETQYF